This T cell receptor beta chain stems from a study of blood T cell repertoires in COVID-19. As for the study in general: The United States, Italy and Spain provided the acute and convalescent COVID-19 samples. The cDNA or gDNA used as material had been derived from T cells, B-cell-depleted T cells, or PBMCs.

Repertoires were generated with immunoSEQ multiplex PCR, while TCRdb's copy carries only in-frame clones and drops some. The table lists 250,000 to 300,000 clones, 86% of them singletons. CDR1 is SEHNR, CDR2 FQNEAQ, per germline (reference sequence). V lost 1 base and J 6 bases, leaving 11 bases between the germline ends. The CDR3 consists of 14 residues. The rearrangement joins TRBV7-9 to TRBJ2-3; a possible D gene is TRBD1 (6 bases). The sequence was obtained from a man between 18 and 29 years old with active or convalescent COVID-19. Sample: peripheral blood. CDR3 nucleotides: TGTGCCAGCAGCTTAGTGGCAGGGGCGGATACGCAGTATTTT. Its protein product is CASSLVAGADTQYF.